This T cell receptor beta chain is drawn from a study of blood T cell repertoires in COVID-19. Study background: Collection of acute and convalescent COVID-19 samples took place in the United States, Italy and Spain. Nucleic acid was either cDNA or gDNA, and it came from T cells, B-cell-depleted T cells, or PBMCs.

This clone showed up just once. The authors' processing: Estimated nucleated cell counts came from reference gene primer amplification. Here immunoSEQ multiplex PCR was the method, and the copy in TCRdb shows in-frame clones only, minus some. V and J calls and clone size come straight from that table; D and trimming were deduced from the DNA. The sample shows about 190,000 clones, roughly four fifths of them seen only once. This clonotype was sampled from a woman between 40 and 55 years old with acute or convalescent COVID-19. The sequenced sample consisted of peripheral blood.

CDR3 coding DNA: TGTGCCAGCAGCTTCCCAGCGACAGCCTCAGGCTATGGCTACACCTTC. Its protein product is CASSFPATASGYGYTF. J is TRBJ1-2 and V is TRBV7-2; TRBD1 is a possible D gene (5 bases). The CDR3 consists of 16 residues. The V and J ends lost 3 bases and 4 bases respectively, with 18 bases between them. Germline loops: CDR1 SGHTA, CDR2 FQGNSA.